The clone carrying this T cell receptor beta chain counts as large (0.1 to 1%). Its antigen is undetermined. The time point was: sample taken at primary tumor resection. TCRdb fed the 5' RACE reads into MiXCR, producing one record per CDR3 protein. This table has around 2,000 distinct CDR3 sequences, roughly two fifths appearing once. This record comes from a study of spatial heterogeneity in lung cancer. Study-level results: The number of expanded tumor alpha and beta chains correlated with mutation number.

V was shortened by 1 base and J by 3 bases, with 22 bases between the two germline ends. The CDR3 spans 18 residues. The germline CDR1 and CDR2 sequences are MDHEN and SYDVKM. The chain has TRBV28 and TRBJ2-7; D is possibly TRBD1 (5 bases). The specimen was lung tumor tissue, collected at surgery. The TCR was taken from a male donor with early-stage non-small cell lung cancer. The CDR3 spells CASSLFRSGADPDYEQYF. The CDR3 DNA sequence: TGTGCCAGCAGTTTATTTCGGTCTGGGGCCGACCCCGACTACGAGCAGTACTTC.